Listed below are T cell receptor beta chains from one sample, sequenced in a study of blood T cells in healthy people across ages. TCRdb analysed the 5' RACE reads with MiXCR anew, one entry per CDR3 protein. The sample holds some 1.4 million distinct CDR3 sequences, approximately 40% seen once. What was sequenced was blood. These receptors all come from a woman younger than 30 in good health. The CDR3 runs from the conserved cysteine through the conserved F or W. A D gene is named only where the DNA matches it firmly. Some rows mark clone size as missing; the rest say once, few, many or name a class of expanded clone.

>TRBD2|TRBV7-2|TRBJ2-1|few
CAILANYNEQFF
TGTGCCATACTAGCGAACTACAATGAGCAGTTCTTC
>-|TRBV12-3/TRBV12-4|TRBJ1-6|-
CASRSSGYSPLHF
TGTGCCAGCAGATCCAGCGGGTATTCACCCCTCCACTTT
>TRBD1|TRBV4-1|TRBJ1-2|-
CASSQDPGTAYGYTF
TGCGCCAGCAGCCAAGATCCCGGGACAGCCTATGGCTACACCTTC
>-|TRBV7-9|TRBJ1-2|once
CASSSPGGRGGNYGYTF
TGTGCCAGCAGCTCCCCCGGGGGCAGGGGCGGGAACTATGGCTACACCTTC
>-|TRBV3-1|TRBJ2-2|many
CASSRGTGELFF
TGTGCCAGCAGTCGGGGCACCGGGGAGCTGTTTTTT
>TRBD2|TRBV7-9|TRBJ2-5|-
CASSPGLAGTEETQYF
TGTGCCAGCAGCCCGGGGTTAGCGGGGACCGAAGAGACCCAGTACTTC
>-|TRBV12-3/TRBV12-4|TRBJ2-4|few
CASSLVGGSGGRNIQYF
TGTGCCAGCAGTTTAGTCGGAGGGTCAGGGGGTAGGAACATTCAGTACTTC
>-|TRBV20-1|TRBJ1-6|-
CSAGDFRDNLLHF
TGCAGTGCTGGGGACTTCCGGGACAATCTCCTCCACTTT
>-|TRBV12-3/TRBV12-4|TRBJ2-5|few
CASTSGRTEETQYF
TGTGCCAGCACGTCCGGGAGAACGGAAGAGACCCAGTACTTC
>-|TRBV27|TRBJ2-7|-
CASSLYPRGREQYF
TGTGCCAGCAGTTTATACCCCAGAGGGCGCGAGCAGTACTTC
>-|TRBV7-9|TRBJ1-2|-
CASSSPTLAFYGYTF
TGTGCCAGCAGCTCCCCGACACTGGCCTTCTATGGCTACACCTTC
>TRBD2|TRBV7-2|TRBJ2-1|few
CASSFGLAGLARNEQFF
TGTGCCAGCAGCTTCGGACTAGCGGGATTGGCTAGGAATGAGCAGTTCTTC
>TRBD1|TRBV10-3|TRBJ1-2|many
CAISPGDSNYGYTF
TGTGCCATATCCCCTGGGGACAGTAACTATGGCTACACCTTC
>TRBD2|TRBV20-1|TRBJ2-3|few
CSARERGGYTDTQYF
TGCAGTGCTAGAGAGCGGGGGGGATACACAGATACGCAGTATTTT
>TRBD2|TRBV4-1|TRBJ2-1|-
CASSQGSGGLDEQFF
TGCGCCAGCAGCCAAGGAAGCGGGGGGTTGGATGAGCAGTTCTTC
>-|TRBV12-3/TRBV12-4|TRBJ1-2|-
CASSLRGGAGYTF
TGTGCCAGCAGTTTGAGAGGGGGAGCTGGCTACACCTTC
>-|TRBV4-1|TRBJ1-1|-
CTSSQDAADTEAFF
TGCACCAGCAGCCAAGATGCTGCGGACACTGAAGCTTTCTTT
>TRBD2|TRBV20-1|TRBJ2-7|few
CSARVGTSYEQYF
TGCAGTGCTAGAGTTGGGACTAGTTACGAGCAGTACTTC
>TRBD1|TRBV6-1|TRBJ1-1|-
CASRRTGGANRNTEAFF
TGTGCCAGCAGACGGACAGGGGGCGCGAATAGGAACACTGAAGCTTTCTTT
>-|TRBV6-6|TRBJ2-3|-
CAGSRGAGSTDTQYF
TGTGCCGGCAGCCGAGGCGCGGGGAGCACAGATACGCAGTATTTT
>TRBD2|TRBV5-1|TRBJ2-1|-
CASSRRLAGLNEQFF
TGCGCCAGCAGTCGCCGACTAGCGGGATTGAATGAGCAGTTCTTC
>-|TRBV7-2|TRBJ2-5|few
CASAWMGGQETQYF
TGTGCCAGCGCCTGGATGGGGGGCCAAGAGACCCAGTACTTC
>-|TRBV19|TRBJ1-5|-
CASTRVSNQPQHF
TGTGCCAGTACCCGGGTTAGCAATCAGCCCCAGCATTTT
>TRBD1|TRBV7-9|TRBJ2-7|-
CASSSLGGQGLKNEQYF
TGTGCCAGCAGCTCCCTGGGGGGACAGGGGCTGAAGAACGAGCAGTACTTC
>-|TRBV4-1|TRBJ2-3|many
CASSQSGTSTDTQYF
TGCGCCAGCAGCCAATCCGGGACTAGCACAGATACGCAGTATTTT
>TRBD2|TRBV4-2|TRBJ2-1|few
CASSLEAGFREQFF
TGTGCCAGCAGCCTCGAAGCGGGATTCAGGGAGCAGTTCTTC
>-|TRBV30|TRBJ1-2|-
CAWRRTSNSGYTF
TGTGCCTGGAGGAGAACATCCAACTCCGGCTACACCTTC
>TRBD1|TRBV5-1|TRBJ1-1|few
CASNPGQANTEAFF
TGCGCCAGCAACCCCGGACAGGCGAACACTGAAGCTTTCTTT
>-|TRBV24-1|TRBJ2-5|-
CATSEQGDGETQYF
TGTGCCACCAGTGAGCAGGGAGATGGAGAGACCCAGTACTTC
>TRBD1|TRBV20-1|TRBJ2-7|-
CSAYHRDRGRYEQYF
TGCAGTGCTTACCACCGGGACAGGGGGAGGTACGAGCAGTACTTC
>TRBD2|TRBV20-1|TRBJ2-1|once
CSAAGANSYNEQFF
TGCAGTGCGGCGGGAGCAAACTCTTACAATGAGCAGTTCTTC
>-|TRBV24-1|TRBJ2-7|-
CATSDLPSGEQYF
TGTGCCACCAGTGATTTGCCCTCGGGGGAGCAGTACTTC
>-|TRBV25-1|TRBJ2-1|-
CASSVARDSLYNEQFF
TGTGCCAGCAGTGTGGCCCGGGACTCACTCTACAATGAGCAGTTCTTC
>TRBD2|TRBV7-2|TRBJ2-7|-
CTSLHRTSGIYEQYF
TGTACCAGCCTCCATCGGACTAGCGGGATTTACGAGCAGTACTTC
>-|TRBV7-6|TRBJ2-5|-
CASSLGDSVETQYF
TGTGCCAGCAGCTTAGGAGACTCCGTCGAGACCCAGTACTTC